The 16 T cell receptor beta chains below were found in one sample sequenced in a study of cytomegalovirus exposure and HLA in healthy donors. The data were produced by immunoSEQ multiplex PCR, yet TCRdb's version contains in-frame clones alone and is incomplete. The sample carries some 60,000 clones, approximately 96% recorded once. Sequencing was performed on PBMCs. The source of these receptors is a man between 18 and 35 years old in good health and CMV-seronegative.

This chain links TRBV29-1 with TRBJ1-4; no firm D call. CDR1 SQVTM and CDR2 ANQGSEA come from the germline V gene. The CDR3 runs to 13 residues. Trimming cost V 6 bases and J 0 bases, with 8 bases left between them. The CDR3 DNA is TGCAGCGTCGTAGATGCAACTAATGAAAAACTGTTTTTT. Residues: CSVVDATNEKLFF.

This clone was recorded only once. The rearrangement uses TRBV5-6 and TRBJ1-2; TRBD1 aligns across 9 bases. From germline, CDR1 is SGHDT and CDR2 YYEEEE. The CDR3 covers 17 residues. J gave up 0 bases and V 3 bases, and 9 bases lay outside the gene matches. The CDR3 sequence is CASSSRDRVKTNYGYTF. Written as DNA, the CDR3 is TGTGCCAGCAGCTCCCGGGACAGGGTGAAGACTAACTATGGCTACACCTTC.

The chain has TRBV6-5 and TRBJ2-7; weak D call: TRBD2 (6 bases). V was shortened by 6 bases and J by 6 bases, with 21 bases between the two germline ends. Germline values: CDR1 MNHEY, CDR2 SVGAGI. This CDR3 is built from 15 residues. CDR3 in DNA: TGTGCCAGCAGCCGTCGTCACGGGGGTGGAGGCGAGCAGTACTTC. Translated: CASSRRHGGGGEQYF.

The chain recombines TRBV13 with TRBJ2-3; the D gene is possibly TRBD2 (5 bases). CDR1 is PRHDT and CDR2 is FYEKMQ in the germline V gene (reference sequence). The germline V and J ends were trimmed by 0 bases and 1 base, with 11 bases remaining between them. The CDR3 sequence is 16 residues long. The CDR3 loop is CASSLGLAVGTDTQYF. The CDR3 DNA reads as TGTGCCAGCAGCTTAGGGCTAGCTGTGGGCACAGATACGCAGTATTTT.

V and J are TRBV27 and TRBJ2-7; 7 nucleotides line up with TRBD2. The V and J ends lost 5 bases and 5 bases, in that order; junction bases with no gene match: 3. CDR1 is MNHEY, CDR2 SMNVEV, per germline (reference sequence). The CDR3 loop spans 12 amino acids. The CDR3 DNA reads as TGTGCCAGCAGTCTCAGCGGGGACGAGCAGTACTTC. Its translation: CASSLSGDEQYF.

The chain couples TRBV7-9 to TRBJ2-1, with 7 bases matching TRBD2. CDR1 and CDR2 (germline): SEHNR, FQNEAQ (reference sequence). CDR3 length equals 18 residues. The junction had 17 bases not matched to a gene; V was cut back by 4 bases and J by 5 bases. CDR3 coding DNA: TGTGCCAGCAGCTCCTCCCTTGCTAGCGGAACTCGGGACAATGAGCAGTTCTTC. Translating it yields CASSSSLASGTRDNEQFF.

Only one count was recorded for this clone. The chain has TRBV19 and TRBJ2-3, with TRBD2 identical over 9 bases. CDR1 is LNHDA, CDR2 SQIVND, per germline (reference sequence). With 7 bases clipped from V and 2 bases from J, the junction kept 13 bases outside the gene matches. This CDR3 region has 17 residues. The CDR3 nucleotides are TGTGCCAGTACGGGTAGACAGACTAGCGGAAACACAGATACGCAGTATTTT. It encodes CASTGRQTSGNTDTQYF.

As concerns this clone: Within the sample, other DNA sequences also encode this same CDR3. This chain uses TRBV7-9 with TRBJ2-7; the match to TRBD1 covers 7 bases. The length of the CDR3 is 13 residues. Germline lookup yields CDR1 SEHNR and CDR2 FQNEAQ (reference sequence). Trimming took 4 bases from V and 3 from J; bases not matched to a gene: 3. The CDR3 here is CASSSGQIYEQYF. The CDR3 DNA follows: TGTGCCAGCAGCTCGGGACAGATCTACGAGCAGTACTTC. Supplemented by reference TRBV7-9 and TRBJ2-7, the full variable domain reads DTGVSQNPRHKITKRGQNVTFRCDPISEHNRLYWYRQTLGQGPEFLTYFQNEAQLEKSRLLSDRFSAERPKGSFSTLEIQRTEQGDSAMYLCASSSGQIYEQYFGPGTRLTVT.

The V call is TRBV6-5, the J call TRBJ2-2; TRBD2 aligns across 8 bases. With 0 bases clipped from V and 7 bases from J, the junction kept 7 bases outside the gene matches. Germline CDR1 MNHEY, CDR2 SVGAGI. The CDR3 is made up of 16 amino acids. The CDR3 protein is CASSYSAGGSFGELFF. CDR3 nucleotide sequence: TGTGCCAGCAGTTACTCTGCGGGAGGATCCTTCGGGGAGCTGTTTTTT.

This chain uses TRBV6-5 with TRBJ1-2; 7 nucleotides line up with TRBD1. V gave up 1 base and J gave up 3 bases; unmatched junction bases: 5. CDR1 is MNHEY and CDR2 is SVGAGI in the germline V gene. This CDR3 comprises 15 residues. CDR3 residues: CASSYFGTAYYGYTF. In DNA, the CDR3 is TGTGCCAGCAGTTACTTCGGGACAGCCTACTATGGCTACACCTTC.

To note about this clone: The junction shows a germline mismatch at one end, possibly a read error. The V and J genes are TRBV6-5 and TRBJ2-1, with 9 bases identical to TRBD1. Germline CDR1 reads MNHEY; CDR2 reads SVGAGI. CDR3 length equals 15 residues. Here the CDR3 DNA reads TGTGCCAGCAGTGACTCCGGGACAGGGAACAATGAGCAGTTCTTC. It codes for CASSDSGTGNNEQFF.

The gene calls are TRBV29-1 and TRBJ2-1; TRBD2 is a possible D gene (6 bases). The V and J ends lost 6 bases and 3 bases respectively, with 18 bases between them. The germline V gene encodes CDR1 SQVTM and CDR2 ANQGSEA. The length of the CDR3 is 15 residues. The CDR3 region is CSVLAGTLNYNEQFF. In nucleotides, the CDR3 is TGCAGCGTCCTTGCCGGGACTCTAAACTACAATGAGCAGTTCTTC.

On this clone itself: Compared with germline, one end of the junction differs, possibly owing to a read error. This rearrangement joins TRBV7-9 to TRBJ2-1, with 8 bases fitting TRBD1. CDR3 size: 13 residues. Germline CDR1 and CDR2: SEHNR and FQNEAQ (reference sequence). The CDR3, as DNA: TGTGCCAGCAGCTTGGGAGCTCAGGGGGCTGCAGTCTTC. Translated: CASSLGAQGAAVF.

V gene TRBV4-3 combines with J gene TRBJ2-1; TRBD2 aligns across 10 bases. V trimming: 0 bases; J trimming: 5 bases; junction bases outside the gene matches: 10. The CDR3 runs 18 residues. Germline loops: CDR1 LGHNA, CDR2 YSLEER. The CDR3 here is CASSQDPSGRDQNNEQFF. In nucleotides, the CDR3 is TGCGCCAGCAGCCAAGATCCGAGCGGGAGGGACCAAAACAATGAGCAGTTCTTC.

The V and J genes are TRBV7-6 and TRBJ2-7; TRBD1 matches 10 bases. The CDR3 contains 14 residues. Trimming took 5 bases from V and 5 from J; bases not matched to a gene: 6. Looked up from germline, CDR1 is SGHVS and CDR2 is FNYEAQ. In DNA form, the CDR3 reads TGTGCCAGCAGCGCTCGACAGGGGGCGAACGAGCAGTACTTC. Amino acid sequence: CASSARQGANEQYF.

V usage is TRBV6-6 and J usage is TRBJ1-2, with 7 positions matching TRBD1. With V trimmed by 7 bases and J by 3 bases, 14 bases remained unmatched. The CDR3 sequence is 16 residues long. The germline V gene encodes CDR1 MNHNY and CDR2 SVGAGI (reference sequence). This CDR3 is CASNAAGGLRYYGYTF. The CDR3 bases are TGTGCCAGCAATGCGGCAGGGGGGCTACGCTACTATGGCTACACCTTC.